The rows below give T cell receptor beta chains drawn from one sample of a study of PD-L1 blockade in urothelial cancer. Libraries were prepared by immunoSEQ multiplex PCR; TCRdb keeps only in-frame clonotypes and omits some of them. The sample includes about 95,000 clones, roughly 89% of them seen just once. The specimen comprised PBMCs, sampled around atezolizumab (anti-PD-L1) treatment. The receptors were gathered from a man aged 55 to 70 with urothelial cancer. The CDR3 runs from the conserved cysteine through the conserved F or W. D genes are given only for firm matches. Not every row has a clone size; where given, it reads once, few, many or a size class.

TRBV7-8	once	NA	TRBJ1-1	TGTGCCAGCAGCTTACAACTTTCGAACACTGAAGCTTTCTTT	CASSLQLSNTEAFF
TRBV2	NA	NA	TRBJ2-1	TGTGCCAGCAACCTAGGGGGGGACTATTGGTTCTTC	CASNLGGDYWFF
TRBV4-1	NA	TRBD1	TRBJ1-1	TGCGCCAGCAGCCAAGATAGACAGGGGGTAGCTTTCTTT	CASSQDRQGVAFF
TRBV2	NA	TRBD2	TRBJ2-1	TGTGCCAGCAGAAGCGGGGGGGCCTCGAATGAGCAGTTCTTC	CASRSGGASNEQFF
TRBV11-2	NA	NA	TRBJ2-7	TGTGCCAGCAGCTTACTAACTACGGGGTTCGGCGAGCAGTACTTC	CASSLLTTGFGEQYF
TRBV14	NA	TRBD2	TRBJ2-3	TGTGCCAGCAGCCCTGAGGAGCGAGCGGGGGGGCCGGATACGCAGTATTTT	CASSPEERAGGPDTQYF
TRBV4-3	NA	NA	TRBJ2-3	TGCGCCAGCAGCCCTAATGTCCAGGGGTTAGTTCAGTATTTT	CASSPNVQGLVQYF
TRBV6-1	NA	TRBD1	TRBJ1-6	TGTGCCAGCACTCCCGGGACAGATAATTCACCCCTCCACTTT	CASTPGTDNSPLHF
TRBV7-3	NA	NA	TRBJ2-6	TGTGCCAGCAGCTCACGCAGTTACTCTGGGGCCAACGTCCTGACTTTC	CASSSRSYSGANVLTF
TRBV2	few	NA	TRBJ1-2	TGTGCCAGCAGTGATCGAACAGCCATCTATGGCTACACCTTC	CASSDRTAIYGYTF
TRBV7-3	NA	NA	TRBJ2-3	TGTGCCAGCAGCTCGGGGGTCCAGCACACAGATACGCAGTATTTT	CASSSGVQHTDTQYF
TRBV6-1	NA	NA	TRBJ1-6	TGTGCCACCAGCCGGGACGGACTAAATTCACCCCTCCACTTT	CATSRDGLNSPLHF
TRBV7-3	NA	TRBD2	TRBJ2-5	TGTGCCAGCAGCCCTGAACTAGCGGGAGAATCGAAGACCCAGTACTTC	CASSPELAGESKTQYF
TRBV6-5	NA	TRBD2	TRBJ2-7	TGTGCCAGCAGGTCTAGCGGGGACTACGAGCAGTACTTC	CASRSSGDYEQYF
TRBV7-9	NA	NA	TRBJ2-2	TGTGCCAGCAGTCCAAACACCGGGGAGCTGTTTTTT	CASSPNTGELFF
TRBV7-2	NA	NA	TRBJ2-7	TGTGCCAGCAGCCCAAATATCTGGGGCCTCTCCTACGAGCAGTACTTC	CASSPNIWGLSYEQYF
TRBV4-3	NA	NA	TRBJ2-1	TGCGCCAGCAGCCAAGTCGCTACGGGGGACTCCTACAATGAGCAGTTCTTC	CASSQVATGDSYNEQFF
TRBV29-1	NA	NA	TRBJ2-5	TGCAGCGTGGCCCAGGGGTCCCTACTCCAAGAGACCCAGTACTTC	CSVAQGSLLQETQYF
TRBV5-1	NA	NA	TRBJ2-2	TGCGCCAGCAGTTCAGCAGGAGGGTTCCCCGGGGAGCTGTTTTTT	CASSSAGGFPGELFF
TRBV5-1	NA	TRBD1	TRBJ2-5	TGCGCCAGCAGCTTCGGACAGGGGGAGACCCAGTACTTC	CASSFGQGETQYF
TRBV4-3	NA	NA	TRBJ2-1	TGCGCCAGCAGCCAAGCTTACGGGAGCTCCTACAATGAGCAGTTCTTC	CASSQAYGSSYNEQFF
TRBV28	NA	TRBD1	TRBJ2-7	TGTGCCAGCAGTTCTACAGGGGGGTCCTCCTACGAGCAGTACTTC	CASSSTGGSSYEQYF
TRBV4-1	once	TRBD1	TRBJ1-3	TGCGCCAGCAGCCAAGTGGGGAGGACAGGGGGCCGGGAAAACACCATATATTTT	CASSQVGRTGGRENTIYF
TRBV6-5	NA	TRBD2	TRBJ2-7	TGTGCCAGCAGCCGCAACGCGGGAGGGCTCTACGAGCAGTACTTC	CASSRNAGGLYEQYF